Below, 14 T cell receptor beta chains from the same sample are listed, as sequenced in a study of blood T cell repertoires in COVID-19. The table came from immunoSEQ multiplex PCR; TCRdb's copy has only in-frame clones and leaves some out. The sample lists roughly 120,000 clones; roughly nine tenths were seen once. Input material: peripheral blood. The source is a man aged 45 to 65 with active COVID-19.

The DNA for the CDR3 is TGCAGTGCCCAGGGGAGCTATGGCTACACCTTC. It codes for CSAQGSYGYTF. The chain is built from TRBV20-1 and TRBJ1-2, with D tentatively TRBD1 (6 bases). The CDR3 spans 11 residues. Germline V gene lookup returns CDR1 DFQATT and CDR2 SNEGSKA (reference sequence). V lost 6 bases and J lost 4, with 9 bases in between.

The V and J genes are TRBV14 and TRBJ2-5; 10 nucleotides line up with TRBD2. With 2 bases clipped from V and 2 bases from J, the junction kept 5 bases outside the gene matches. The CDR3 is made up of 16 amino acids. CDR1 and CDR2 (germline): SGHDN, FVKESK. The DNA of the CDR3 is TGTGCCAGCAGCCAACTAGCGGGAGTAGGTCAAGAGACCCAGTACTTC. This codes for CASSQLAGVGQETQYF.

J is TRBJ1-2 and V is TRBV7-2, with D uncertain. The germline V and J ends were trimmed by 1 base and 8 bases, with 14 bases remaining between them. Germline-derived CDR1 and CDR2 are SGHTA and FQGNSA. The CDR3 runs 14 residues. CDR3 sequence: CASSLEQIFSGYTF. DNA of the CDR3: TGTGCCAGCAGCTTAGAACAGATATTCAGCGGCTACACCTTC.

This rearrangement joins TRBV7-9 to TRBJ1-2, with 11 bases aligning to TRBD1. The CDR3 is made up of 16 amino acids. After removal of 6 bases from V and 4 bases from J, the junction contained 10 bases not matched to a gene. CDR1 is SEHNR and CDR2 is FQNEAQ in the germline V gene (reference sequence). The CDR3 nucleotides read TGTGCCAGCAGACCTAGGACAGGGGGCTTTGGCTATGGCTACACCTTC. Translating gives CASRPRTGGFGYGYTF. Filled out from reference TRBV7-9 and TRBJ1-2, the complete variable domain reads DTGVSQNPRHKITKRGQNVTFRCDPISEHNRLYWYRQTLGQGPEFLTYFQNEAQLEKSRLLSDRFSAERPKGSFSTLEIQRTEQGDSAMYLCASRPRTGGFGYGYTFGSGTRLTVV.

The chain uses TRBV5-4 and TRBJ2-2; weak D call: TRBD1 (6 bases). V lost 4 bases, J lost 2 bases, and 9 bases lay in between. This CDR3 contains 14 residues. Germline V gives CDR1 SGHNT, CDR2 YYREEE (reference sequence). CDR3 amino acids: CASSRTENTGELFF. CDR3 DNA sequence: TGTGCCAGCAGCCGGACAGAAAACACCGGGGAGCTGTTTTTT.

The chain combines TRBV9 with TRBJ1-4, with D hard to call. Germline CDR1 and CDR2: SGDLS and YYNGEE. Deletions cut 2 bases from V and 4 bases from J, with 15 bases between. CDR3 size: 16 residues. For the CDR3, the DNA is TGTGCCAGCAGCGTCTCCGGGAAGGGTAATAATGAAAAACTGTTTTTT. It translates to CASSVSGKGNNEKLFF.

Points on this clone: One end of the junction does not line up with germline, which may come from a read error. CDR3 sequence reads: CASSVRDSPYNGQFF. For the CDR3, the DNA is TGTGCCAGCAGCGTCCGGGACTCCCCCTACAATGGGCAGTTCTTC. The V call is TRBV9, the J call TRBJ2-1; TRBD2 is a possible D gene (6 bases). Germline CDR1 reads SGDLS; CDR2 reads YYNGEE. CDR3 length: 15 amino acids.

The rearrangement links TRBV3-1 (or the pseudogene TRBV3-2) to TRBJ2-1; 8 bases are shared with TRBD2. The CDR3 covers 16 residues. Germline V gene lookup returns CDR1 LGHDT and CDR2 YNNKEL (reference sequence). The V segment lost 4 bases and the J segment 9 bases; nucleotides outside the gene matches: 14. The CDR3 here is CASSRLTGGQFGEQFF. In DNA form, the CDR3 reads TGTGCCAGCAGCCGACTTACGGGGGGGCAGTTTGGTGAGCAGTTCTTC.

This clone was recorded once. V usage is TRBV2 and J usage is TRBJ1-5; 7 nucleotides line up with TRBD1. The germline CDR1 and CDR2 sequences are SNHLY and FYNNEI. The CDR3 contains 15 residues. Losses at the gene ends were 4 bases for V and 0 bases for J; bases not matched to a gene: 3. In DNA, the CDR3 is TGTGCCAGCAGTGGGGACAGTGGTAGCAATCAGCCCCAGCATTTT. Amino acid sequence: CASSGDSGSNQPQHF.

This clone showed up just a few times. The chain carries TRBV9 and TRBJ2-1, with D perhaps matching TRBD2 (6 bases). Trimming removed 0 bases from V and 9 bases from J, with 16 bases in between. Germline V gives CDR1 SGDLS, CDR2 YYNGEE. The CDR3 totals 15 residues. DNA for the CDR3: TGTGCCAGCAGCGTAGTGTCGGGGGAGGCGAGTGAGCAGTTCTTC. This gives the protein CASSVVSGEASEQFF.

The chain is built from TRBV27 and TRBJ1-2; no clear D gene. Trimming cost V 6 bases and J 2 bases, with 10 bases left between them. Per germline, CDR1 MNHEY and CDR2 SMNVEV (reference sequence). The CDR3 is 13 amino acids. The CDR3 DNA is TGTGCCAGCAGCCCCGCGGGAAACTATGGCTACACCTTC. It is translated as CASSPAGNYGYTF.

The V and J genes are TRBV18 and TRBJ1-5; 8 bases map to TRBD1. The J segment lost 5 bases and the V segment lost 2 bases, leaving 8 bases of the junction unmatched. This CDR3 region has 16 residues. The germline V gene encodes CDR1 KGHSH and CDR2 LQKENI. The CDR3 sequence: CASSPLGQADYQPQHF. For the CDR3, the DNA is TGTGCCAGCTCACCATTGGGACAGGCAGATTATCAGCCCCAGCATTTT.

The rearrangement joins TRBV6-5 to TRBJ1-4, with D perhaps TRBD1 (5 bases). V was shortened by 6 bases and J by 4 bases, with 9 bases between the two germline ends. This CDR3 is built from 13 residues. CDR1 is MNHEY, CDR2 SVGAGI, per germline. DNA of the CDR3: TGTGCCAGCAGGGGGCAGCTTAATGAAAAACTGTTTTTT. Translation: CASRGQLNEKLFF.

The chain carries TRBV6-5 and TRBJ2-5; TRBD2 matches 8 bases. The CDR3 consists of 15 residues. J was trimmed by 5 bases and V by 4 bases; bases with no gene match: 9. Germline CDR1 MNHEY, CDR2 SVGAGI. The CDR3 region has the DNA TGTGCCAGCAGTTTCGGTAGCGGGGTGGGGGAGACCCAGTACTTC. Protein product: CASSFGSGVGETQYF.